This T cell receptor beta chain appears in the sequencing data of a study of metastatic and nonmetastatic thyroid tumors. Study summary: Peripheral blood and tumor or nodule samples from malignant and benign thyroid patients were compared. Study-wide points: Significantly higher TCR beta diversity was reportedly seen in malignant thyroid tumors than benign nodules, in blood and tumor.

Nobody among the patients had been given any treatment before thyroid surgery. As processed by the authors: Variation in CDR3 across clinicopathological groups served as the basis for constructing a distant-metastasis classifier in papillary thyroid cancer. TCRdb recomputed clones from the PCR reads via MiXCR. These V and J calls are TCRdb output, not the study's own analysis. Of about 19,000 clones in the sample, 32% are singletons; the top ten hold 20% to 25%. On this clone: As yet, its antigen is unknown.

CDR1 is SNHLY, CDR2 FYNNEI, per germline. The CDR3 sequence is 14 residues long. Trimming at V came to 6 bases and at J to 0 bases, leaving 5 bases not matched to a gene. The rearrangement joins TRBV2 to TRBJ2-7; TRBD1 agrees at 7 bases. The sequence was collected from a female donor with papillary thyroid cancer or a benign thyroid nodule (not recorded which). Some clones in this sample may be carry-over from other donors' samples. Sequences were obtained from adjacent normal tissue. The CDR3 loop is CASSARDSSYEQYF. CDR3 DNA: TGTGCCAGCAGCGCCCGGGACAGCTCCTACGAGCAGTACTTC. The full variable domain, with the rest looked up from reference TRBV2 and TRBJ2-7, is EPEVTQTPSHQVTQMGQEVILRCVPISNHLYFYWYRQILGQKVEFLVSFYNNEISEKSEIFDDQFSVERPDGSNFTLKIRSTKLEDSAMYFCASSARDSSYEQYFGPGTRLTVT.